This T cell receptor (beta chain) was captured in a study of T-cell reconstitution after alpha-beta-depleted transplantation in children. This clonotype was seen a handful of times. Its antigen remains unidentified. Study results and caveats: There were reportedly several hundred expanded graft clones from which alpha-beta T cells came about two months after transplant.

The J segment lost 4 bases and the V segment lost 6 bases, leaving 5 bases of the junction unmatched. This CDR3 has 14 amino acids. Germline CDR1 MNHNS, CDR2 SASEGT. The library targeted TCRbeta and was prepared with unique molecular identifiers. One entry per CDR3 protein, called by TCRdb with MiXCR from the PCR reads. The table lists about 580,000 distinct CDR3 sequences, 23% of them singletons. V usage is TRBV6-1 and J usage is TRBJ2-1, with TRBD2 matching 8 bases. This receptor was identified in a boy under two years old who had a stem cell transplant for acute myeloid leukemia, so the T cells may come from the graft donor. This specimen was PBMCs, mostly from graft donor cells, taken 360 days after TCRalphabeta/CD19-depleted stem cell transplant. Here the CDR3 DNA reads TGTGCCAGCAGCCAGGGACTAGTATACAATGAGCAGTTCTTC. Encoded protein: CASSQGLVYNEQFF.